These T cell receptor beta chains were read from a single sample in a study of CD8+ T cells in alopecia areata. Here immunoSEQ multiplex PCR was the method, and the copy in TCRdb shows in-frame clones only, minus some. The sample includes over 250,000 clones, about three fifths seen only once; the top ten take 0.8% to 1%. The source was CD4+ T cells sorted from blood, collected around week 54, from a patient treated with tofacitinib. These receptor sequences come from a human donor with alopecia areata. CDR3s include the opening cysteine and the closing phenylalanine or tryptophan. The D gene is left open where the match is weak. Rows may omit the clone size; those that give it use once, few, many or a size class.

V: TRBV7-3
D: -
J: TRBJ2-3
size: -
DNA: TGTGCCAGCAGCTACTATCTTGGGCCGCAGTATTTT
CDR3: CASSYYLGPQYF

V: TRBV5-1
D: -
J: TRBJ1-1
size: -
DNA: TGCGCCAGCAGCCTAATAGTCGGGGGAGGAAACACTGAAGCTTTCTTT
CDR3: CASSLIVGGGNTEAFF

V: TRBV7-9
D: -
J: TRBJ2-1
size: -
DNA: TGTGCCAGCAGCTTACAGGGGGACTACCGCAATGAGCAGTTCTTC
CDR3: CASSLQGDYRNEQFF

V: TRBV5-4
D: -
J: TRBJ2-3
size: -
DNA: TGTGCCAGCAGCTTGGTGGGGTACACAGATACGCAGTATTTT
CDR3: CASSLVGYTDTQYF

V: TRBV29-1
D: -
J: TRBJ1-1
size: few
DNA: TGCAGCGTGATAACGGGGGGTCCTGAAAACACTGAAGCTTTCTTT
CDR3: CSVITGGPENTEAFF

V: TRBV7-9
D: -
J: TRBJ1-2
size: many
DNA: TGTGCCAGCAGCTCCCCCCATGGCTACACCTTC
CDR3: CASSSPHGYTF

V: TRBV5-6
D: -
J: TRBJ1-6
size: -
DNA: TGTGCCAGCAGCGCGGGGGTGGATAATTCACCCCTCCACTTT
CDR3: CASSAGVDNSPLHF

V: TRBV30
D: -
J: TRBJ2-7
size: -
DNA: TGTGCCTGGAGTGTACTTGGGGAGCAGTACTTC
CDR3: CAWSVLGEQYF

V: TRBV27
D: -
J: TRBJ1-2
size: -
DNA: TGTGCCAGCAGTTCCGGGACGGTCTATGGCTACACCTTC
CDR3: CASSSGTVYGYTF

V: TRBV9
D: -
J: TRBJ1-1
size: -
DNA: TGTGCCAGCAGCGTAGCATGGAACCCAGGGGCTGAAGCTTTCTTT
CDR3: CASSVAWNPGAEAFF

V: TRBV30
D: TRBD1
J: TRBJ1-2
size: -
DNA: TGTGCCTGGAGTGTCAGACAGGGGTATGGCTACACCTTC
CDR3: CAWSVRQGYGYTF

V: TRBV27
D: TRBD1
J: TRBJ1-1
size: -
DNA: TGTGCCAGCAGTTGGACAGGGGGCATGAACACTGAAGCTTTCTTT
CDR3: CASSWTGGMNTEAFF

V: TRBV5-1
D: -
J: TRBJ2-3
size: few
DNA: TGCGCCAGCAGCTTGGATCGGAATACAGATACGCAGTATTTT
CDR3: CASSLDRNTDTQYF

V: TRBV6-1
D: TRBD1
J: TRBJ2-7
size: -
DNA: TGTGCCAGCAGTGCGGGACAGCCGCAGTACTTC
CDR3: CASSAGQPQYF

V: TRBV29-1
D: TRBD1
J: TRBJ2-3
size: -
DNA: TGCAGCGTTGCGGGGGACAGGGGGCGATATGCAGATACGCAGTATTTT
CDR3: CSVAGDRGRYADTQYF

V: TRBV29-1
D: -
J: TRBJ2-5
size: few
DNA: TGCAGCGTTGGGATGGACAGTCGTCCCGATACCCAGTACTTC
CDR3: CSVGMDSRPDTQYF

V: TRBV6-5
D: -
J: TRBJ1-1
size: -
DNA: TGTGCCAGCAGTTCCTCTTCGACCCAGGGTACTGAAGCTTTCTTT
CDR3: CASSSSSTQGTEAFF

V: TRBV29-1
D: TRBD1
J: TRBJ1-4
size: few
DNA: TGCAGCGCCTACAGGGGGCGGGGTGAAAAACTGTTTTTT
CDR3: CSAYRGRGEKLFF

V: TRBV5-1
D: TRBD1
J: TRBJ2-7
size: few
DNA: TGCGCCAGCAGCTTGACAGGGGCAACCTACGAGCAGTACTTC
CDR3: CASSLTGATYEQYF

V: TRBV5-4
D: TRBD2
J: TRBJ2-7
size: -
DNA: TGTGCCAGCAGCCCTTCGGGGGGGTTACACGAGGGTCGGCAGTACTTC
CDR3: CASSPSGGLHEGRQYF

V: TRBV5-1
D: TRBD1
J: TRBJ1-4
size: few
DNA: TGCGCCAGCAGCGGAGGGGGCCTGGATGAAAAACTGTTTTTT
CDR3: CASSGGGLDEKLFF

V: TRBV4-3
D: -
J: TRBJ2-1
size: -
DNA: TGCGCCAGCAGCATCCACAAGGGCAAAAAGGGGCGGGATGAGCAGTTCTTC
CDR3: CASSIHKGKKGRDEQFF

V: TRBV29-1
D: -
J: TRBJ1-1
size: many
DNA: TGCAGCGTTGGAAAGGGAGGAACTGAAGCTTTCTTT
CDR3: CSVGKGGTEAFF

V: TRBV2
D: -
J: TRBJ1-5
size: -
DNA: TGTGCCAGCAGTGAAAGGAGAAAGGGGGGTGGCAATCAGCCCCAGCATTTT
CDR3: CASSERRKGGGNQPQHF

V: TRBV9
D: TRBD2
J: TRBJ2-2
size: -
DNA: TGTGCCAGCAGAGAGGACCTAGCGGCCACCGGGGAGCTGTTTTTT
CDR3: CASREDLAATGELFF

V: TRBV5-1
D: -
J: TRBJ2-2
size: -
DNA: TGCGCCAGCAGCTTCTTTGGGCAGCCGAACACCGGGGAGCTGTTTTTT
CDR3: CASSFFGQPNTGELFF

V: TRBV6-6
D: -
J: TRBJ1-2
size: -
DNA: TGTGCCAGCAGTTACTCGAAGGGGAACTATGGCTACACCTTC
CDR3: CASSYSKGNYGYTF

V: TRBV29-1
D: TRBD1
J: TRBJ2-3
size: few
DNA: TGCAGCGTTTGGGACAGGGGGAAGACAGATACGCAGTATTTT
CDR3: CSVWDRGKTDTQYF

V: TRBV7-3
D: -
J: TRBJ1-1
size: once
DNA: TGTGCCAGCAGCTTAAGTCCCCGCGACGGAGCTTTCTTT
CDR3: CASSLSPRDGAFF

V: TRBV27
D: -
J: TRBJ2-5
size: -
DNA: TGTGCCAGCAGTATGACAGGGAGGGCGCAAGAGACCCAGTACTTC
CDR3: CASSMTGRAQETQYF

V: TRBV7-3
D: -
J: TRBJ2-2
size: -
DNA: TGTGCCAGCAGCCCCCGAAGTAGCTCGAACACCGGGGAGCTGTTTTTT
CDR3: CASSPRSSSNTGELFF

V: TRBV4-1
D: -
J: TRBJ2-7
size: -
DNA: TGCGCCAGCAGCCAAGTCTCCTACGAGCAGTACTTC
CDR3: CASSQVSYEQYF

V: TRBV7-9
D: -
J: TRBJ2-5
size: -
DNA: TGTGCCAGCAGCTTAGTGCCGGGGGCCTCAGAGACCCAGTACTTC
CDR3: CASSLVPGASETQYF

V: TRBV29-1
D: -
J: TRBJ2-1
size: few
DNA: TGCAGCGCTACCGACAGGTACGAGCAGTTCTTC
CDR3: CSATDRYEQFF

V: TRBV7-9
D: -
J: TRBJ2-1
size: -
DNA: TGTGCCAGCAGCGTGGACACCCTTCTTTACAATGAGCAGTTCTTC
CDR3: CASSVDTLLYNEQFF

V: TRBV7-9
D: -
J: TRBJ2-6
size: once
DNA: TGTGCCAGCAGGAGCGGGTCTACAGCTGGGGCCAACGTCCTGACTTTC
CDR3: CASRSGSTAGANVLTF

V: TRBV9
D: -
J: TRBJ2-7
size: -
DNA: TGTGCCAGCAGCCCCGAACATTTCGCCTACGAGCAGTACTTC
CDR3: CASSPEHFAYEQYF

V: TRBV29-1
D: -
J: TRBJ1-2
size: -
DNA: TGCAGCGTTGACGGCTACTATGGCTACACCTTC
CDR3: CSVDGYYGYTF

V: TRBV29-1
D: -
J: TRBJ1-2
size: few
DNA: TGCAGCGTTGGTATCGGAGGGGGGAACTATGGCTACACCTTC
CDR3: CSVGIGGGNYGYTF

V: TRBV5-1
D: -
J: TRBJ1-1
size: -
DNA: TGCGCCAGCAAACAACAGGGGAACACTGAAGCTTTCTTT
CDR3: CASKQQGNTEAFF

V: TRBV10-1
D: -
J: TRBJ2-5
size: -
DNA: TGCGCCAGCAGTGAGACTAGGGGGCAAGAGACCCAGTACTTC
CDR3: CASSETRGQETQYF

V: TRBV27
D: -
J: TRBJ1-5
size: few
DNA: TGTGCCAGCAGTTTAAGTCCGAAGAATCAGCCCCAGCATTTT
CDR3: CASSLSPKNQPQHF

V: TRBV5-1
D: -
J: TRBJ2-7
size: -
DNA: TGCGCCAGCAGCCTACAATCCGACAACTACGAGCAGTACTTC
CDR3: CASSLQSDNYEQYF

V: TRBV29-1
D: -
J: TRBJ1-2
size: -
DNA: TGCAGCGTTGAATGGGGGTACAACTATGGCTACACCTTC
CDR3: CSVEWGYNYGYTF

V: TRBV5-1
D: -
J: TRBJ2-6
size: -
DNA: TGCGCCAGCAGTCAGCGCCCTGGGGCCAACGTCCTGACTTTC
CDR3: CASSQRPGANVLTF